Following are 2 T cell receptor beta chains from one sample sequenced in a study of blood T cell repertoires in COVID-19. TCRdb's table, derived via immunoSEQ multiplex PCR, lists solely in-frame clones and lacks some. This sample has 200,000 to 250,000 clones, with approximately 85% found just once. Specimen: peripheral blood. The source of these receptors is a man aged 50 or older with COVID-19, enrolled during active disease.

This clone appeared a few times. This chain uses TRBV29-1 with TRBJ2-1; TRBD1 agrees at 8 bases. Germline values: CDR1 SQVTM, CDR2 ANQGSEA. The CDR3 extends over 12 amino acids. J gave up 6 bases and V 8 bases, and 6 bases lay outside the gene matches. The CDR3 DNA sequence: TGCAGCCCCAAAGGACAGGGCAATGAGCAGTTCTTC. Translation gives CSPKGQGNEQFF.

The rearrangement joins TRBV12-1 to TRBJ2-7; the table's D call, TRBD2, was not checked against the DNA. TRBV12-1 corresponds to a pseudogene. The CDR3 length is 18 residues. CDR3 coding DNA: TGTGCCAGCAGCGCTCGACTAGCGGGGTGCAGGGGGTCCTACGAGCAGTACTTC. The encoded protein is CASSARLAGCRGSYEQYF.